This T cell receptor beta chain came from a study of T-cell reconstitution after alpha-beta-depleted transplantation in children. Whole-study findings and limits: Among T cells one year after transplant, newly produced cells accounted for most counts and diversity. Surviving recipient T cells and thymic progenitors accounted for the high day-60 TCRbeta diversity observed in some patients.

With regard to this clonotype: Antigen specificity is unknown.

As it was prepared, the TCRbeta library received unique molecular identifiers. Using its own MiXCR run on the PCR reads, TCRdb lists one record per CDR3 protein. The sample comprises about 200,000 distinct CDR3 sequences, about 15% of which are singletons, and about 45% rests with the top ten. This TCR was recovered from a male patient between 2 and 15 years old who had a stem cell transplant for acute lymphoblastic leukemia, so the T cells may come from the graft donor. The source material was PBMCs, mostly from graft donor cells, sampled 360 days after TCRalphabeta/CD19-depleted stem cell transplant.

The CDR3, as DNA: TGCGCCAGCAGCTTGTTGGGGGGGCTCGATGAGCAGTTCTTC. Translation: CASSLLGGLDEQFF. The genes are TRBV5-1 and TRBJ2-1, with D perhaps TRBD2 (7 bases). This CDR3 contains 14 residues. V was shortened by 1 base and J by 8 bases, with 13 bases between the two germline ends. The germline V gene has CDR1 SGHRS and CDR2 YFSETQ.